The subject of this entry is one TCR beta chain. In the authors' workflow: Estimated nucleated cell counts came from reference gene primer amplification. Sequencing was performed with immunoSEQ multiplex PCR; in TCRdb, only in-frame clones are kept and a portion is missing. D and trimming come from the DNA, and the V and J calls and clone size come from that table. Of about 200,000 clones listed, roughly 79% were seen once; the top ten hold about 6.9%. The source of the sample is a study of blood T cell repertoires in COVID-19. Study-wide context: Sites in the United States, Italy and Spain provided acute and convalescent COVID-19 samples. PBMCs, B-cell-depleted T cells, or T cells provided the cDNA or gDNA that made up the material.

This CDR3 has 13 amino acids. CDR1 and CDR2 from the germline V gene are SGHTA and FQGNSA. Between the trimmed V and J ends, which lost 5 bases and 0 bases, there was a span of 7 bases. This receptor was obtained from a human donor with acute or convalescent COVID-19. The donor label of this sample is uncertain. Sequencing was performed on peripheral blood. The chain recombines TRBV7-2 with TRBJ1-1; D remains ambiguous. The CDR3 protein is CASSAHLNTEAFF. CDR3 nucleotide sequence: TGTGCCAGCAGCGCGCATTTGAACACTGAAGCTTTCTTT.